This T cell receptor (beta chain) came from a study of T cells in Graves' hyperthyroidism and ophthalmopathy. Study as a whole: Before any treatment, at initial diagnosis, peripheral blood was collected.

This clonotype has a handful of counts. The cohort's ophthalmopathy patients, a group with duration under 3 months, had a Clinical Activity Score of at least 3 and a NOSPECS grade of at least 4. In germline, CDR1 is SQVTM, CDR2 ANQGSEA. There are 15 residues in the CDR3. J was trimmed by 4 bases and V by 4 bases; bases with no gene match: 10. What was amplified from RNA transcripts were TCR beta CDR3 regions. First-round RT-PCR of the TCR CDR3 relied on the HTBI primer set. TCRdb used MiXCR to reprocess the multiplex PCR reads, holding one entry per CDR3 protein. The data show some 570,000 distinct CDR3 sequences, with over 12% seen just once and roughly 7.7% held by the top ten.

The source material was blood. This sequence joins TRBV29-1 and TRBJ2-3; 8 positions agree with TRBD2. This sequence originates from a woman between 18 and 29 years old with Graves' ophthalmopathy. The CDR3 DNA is TGCAGCGTTGTGACCAGCGGGAGAGTATCAGATACGCAGTATTTT. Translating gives CSVVTSGRVSDTQYF.